This T cell receptor beta chain appears in the sequencing data of a study of blood T cells in healthy people across ages. Study context: For every two T cells, template switching captured about one barcoded beta molecule.

Then a second PCR, running about 6 to 11 cycles, was carried out with a sample-barcoded 5' primer and a J-beta primer mix. A single record per CDR3 protein comes from TCRdb applying MiXCR to the 5' RACE reads. The sample yields over a million distinct CDR3 sequences, 59% seen once. Total RNA, at least 6 micrograms per sample, was extracted from PBMCs. Per the germline V gene, CDR1 is SEHNR and CDR2 is FQNEAQ (reference sequence). The V end lost 7 bases, the J end lost 3 bases, and 13 bases lay between the germline ends. The CDR3 is 14 residues long. This clonotype was seen more than once but under ten times.

Source material: blood. The J gene is TRBJ2-1, the V gene TRBV7-9; D might be TRBD2 (5 bases). This sequence was found in a man aged 18-30 years in good health. DNA of the CDR3: TGTGCCAGCACCCTACCGGAGGACTACAATGAGCAGTTCTTC. Protein: CASTLPEDYNEQFF.